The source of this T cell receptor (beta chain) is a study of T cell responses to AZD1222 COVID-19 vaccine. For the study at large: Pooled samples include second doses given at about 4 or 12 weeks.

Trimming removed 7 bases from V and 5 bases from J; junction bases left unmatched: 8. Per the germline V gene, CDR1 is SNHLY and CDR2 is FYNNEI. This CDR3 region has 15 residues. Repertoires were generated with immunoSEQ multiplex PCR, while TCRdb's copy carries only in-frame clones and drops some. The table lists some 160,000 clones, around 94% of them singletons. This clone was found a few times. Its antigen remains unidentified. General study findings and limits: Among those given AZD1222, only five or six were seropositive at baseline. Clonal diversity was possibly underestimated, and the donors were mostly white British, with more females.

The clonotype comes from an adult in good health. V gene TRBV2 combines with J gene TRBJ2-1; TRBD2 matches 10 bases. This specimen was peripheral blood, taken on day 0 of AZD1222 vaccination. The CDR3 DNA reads TGTGCCAGCATCGTTAAGCGGGGGGGAAACAATGAGCAGTTCTTC. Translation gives CASIVKRGGNNEQFF.